The clone carrying this T cell receptor beta chain came up a few times. Its antigen is not known. The sample originates from a study of T-cell memory formation after mild COVID-19. TCRdb reanalysed the 5' RACE reads using MiXCR and keeps one entry per CDR3 protein. The table includes under 110,000 distinct CDR3 sequences, around 11% detected once. V was shortened by 4 bases and J by 6 bases, with 13 bases between the two germline ends. From germline, CDR1 is SGHDN and CDR2 FVKESK. CDR3 size: 14 residues. Whole-study findings and limits: Whether second-wave clones peaking at day 37 were SARS-CoV-2 specific went unconfirmed. A second wave expanding day 15 to 37 was CD4+-biased; contracting clones were balanced.

The source is an adult woman who had mild COVID-19 (a few samples of this study predate the infection). Cell type and time point are not known. Sequenced: PBMCs or a T cell subset sorted from them (not recorded which). This rearrangement joins TRBV14 to TRBJ2-1; D remains ambiguous. The CDR3 loop is CASSRYDLGNEQFF. DNA of the CDR3: TGTGCCAGCAGCCGCTACGACTTGGGCAATGAGCAGTTCTTC.